This TCR beta chain was found in a study of cytomegalovirus exposure and HLA in healthy donors. The PCR was carried out with 60 Vbeta primers and 13 Jbeta primers. Method: immunoSEQ multiplex PCR; TCRdb's copy keeps in-frame clones and lacks some. The table lists 130,000 or so clones, around three quarters of them singletons. The CDR3 sequence is 14 residues long. The germline V and J ends were trimmed by 1 base and 7 bases, with 10 bases remaining between them. Germline-derived CDR1 and CDR2 are SGHTA and FQGNSA. Overall study results and limits: The authors later linked a missense DCLRE1C variant to TCR beta V- and J-gene trimming. A later analysis showed that HLA-associated TCR beta chains had undergone more clonal expansion than equally common others.

This clone was recorded a few times. The antigen is unknown. The receptor's source is a man aged 25-45 years in good health and CMV-seronegative. The chain employs TRBV7-2 and TRBJ1-4; TRBD1 is a possible D gene (5 bases). The sample comprised PBMCs. The CDR3 coding sequence is TGTGCCAGCAGCTTAGGCTGGGGCGGTGAAAAACTGTTTTTT. Its protein is CASSLGWGGEKLFF.